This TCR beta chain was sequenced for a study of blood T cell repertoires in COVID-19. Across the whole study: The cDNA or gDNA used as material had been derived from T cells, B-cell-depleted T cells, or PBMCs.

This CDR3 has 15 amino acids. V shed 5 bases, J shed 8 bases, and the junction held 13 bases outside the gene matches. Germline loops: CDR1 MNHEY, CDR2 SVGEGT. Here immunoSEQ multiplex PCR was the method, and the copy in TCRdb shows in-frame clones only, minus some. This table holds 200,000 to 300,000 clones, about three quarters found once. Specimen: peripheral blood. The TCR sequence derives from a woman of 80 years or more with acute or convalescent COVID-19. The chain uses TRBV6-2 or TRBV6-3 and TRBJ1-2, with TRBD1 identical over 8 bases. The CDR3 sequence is CASSHDLGTGEGYTF. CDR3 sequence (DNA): TGTGCCAGCAGTCACGACCTAGGGACAGGAGAGGGCTACACCTTC.